The 10 T cell receptor beta chains below all came from one sample that was sequenced in a study of cytomegalovirus exposure and HLA in healthy donors. The study ran its PCR with 60 Vbeta and 13 Jbeta primers. Here immunoSEQ multiplex PCR was the method, and the copy in TCRdb shows in-frame clones only, minus some. The profile shows roughly 150,000 clones, approximately 80% of them singletons. Sequencing used PBMCs. The receptors were gathered from a male donor in good health and CMV-seronegative.

The CDR3 nucleotides are TGTGCCAGCAGTCTCACTTCGACAGGGGTCCCCGGGGAGCTGTTTTTT. Protein sequence: CASSLTSTGVPGELFF. This chain uses TRBV27 with TRBJ2-2, with TRBD1 matching over 8 bases. J gave up 6 bases and V 5 bases, and 11 bases lay outside the gene matches. This CDR3 has 16 residues. Germline V gives CDR1 MNHEY, CDR2 SMNVEV (reference sequence).

This chain uses TRBV29-1 with TRBJ2-3, with 10 bases lining up with TRBD1. The trim removed 7 bases at V and 5 bases at J, leaving 6 bases unmatched. Germline V gene lookup returns CDR1 SQVTM and CDR2 ANQGSEA. This CDR3 comprises 13 residues. The CDR3 DNA sequence: TGCAGCGGCTGGACAGGGGGGATAGATACGCAGTATTTT. Translated: CSGWTGGIDTQYF.

The V call is TRBV5-1, the J call TRBJ1-3, with 10 bases fitting TRBD1. In germline, CDR1 is SGHRS, CDR2 YFSETQ. The junction had 12 bases not matched to a gene; V was cut back by 2 bases and J by 1 base. This CDR3 is built from 19 residues. CDR3 amino acids: CASSLHYYRQGASGNTIYF. The CDR3, as DNA: TGCGCCAGCAGCTTACATTATTATCGACAGGGGGCGTCTGGAAACACCATATATTTT.

This clone has a handful of counts. The rearrangement links TRBV29-1 to TRBJ2-7; 9 bases are shared with TRBD1. Germline trimming cut 4 bases from V and 4 bases from J; bases unmatched to any gene: 2. Per germline, CDR1 SQVTM and CDR2 ANQGSEA. There are 12 residues in the CDR3. Written as DNA, the CDR3 is TGCAGCGTTGTGGGACAGGGATACGAGCAGTACTTC. Its translation: CSVVGQGYEQYF.

This clone has more than one count but fewer than ten. The CDR3 DNA reads as TGTGCCATCAGTTCCGTAGGACAGACCTACAATGAGCAGTTCTTC. This translates into CAISSVGQTYNEQFF. The chain carries TRBV10-3 and TRBJ2-1, with a weak D call TRBD1 (6 bases). V shed 5 bases and J shed 2 bases, with 13 bases lying between them. The CDR3 is 15 residues long. Germline assignment: CDR1 ENHRY and CDR2 SYGVKD.

CDR3 coding DNA: TGTGCCTGGAGGTGGAAGGGACAGGGGTTAGCCAAAAACATTCAGTACTTC. Translated: CAWRWKGQGLAKNIQYF. This chain links TRBV30 with TRBJ2-4; 10 positions agree with TRBD1. The V segment lost 3 bases and the J segment 0 bases; nucleotides outside the gene matches: 8. In germline, CDR1 is GTSNPN, CDR2 SVGIG (reference sequence). CDR3 length equals 17 residues.

This chain joins TRBV28 and TRBJ1-1; D call uncertain. Germline CDR1 MDHEN, CDR2 SYDVKM. V dropped 4 bases and J dropped 1 base, with 13 bases sitting between them. CDR3 size: 15 residues. The CDR3 loop reads CASSSPTSTNTEAFF. For the CDR3, the DNA is TGTGCCAGCAGTTCCCCGACAAGCACGAACACTGAAGCTTTCTTT.

The chain joins TRBV5-1 to TRBJ2-5; 9 bases line up with TRBD1. V trimming: 0 bases; J trimming: 4 bases; junction bases outside the gene matches: 4. The CDR3 loop spans 15 amino acids. Germline V gene lookup returns CDR1 SGHRS and CDR2 YFSETQ. CDR3 loop: CASSLGGDRVETQYF. The DNA of the CDR3 is TGCGCCAGCAGCTTGGGGGGGGACAGGGTAGAGACCCAGTACTTC.

The V call is TRBV5-6, the J call TRBJ1-5, with D perhaps TRBD1 (5 bases). Trimming left V 4 bases short and J 5 bases short, with 19 bases between. In germline, CDR1 is SGHDT, CDR2 YYEEEE. This CDR3 region has 16 residues. The CDR3 is CASSRTKGVGYQPQHF. Here the CDR3 DNA reads TGTGCCAGCAGCCGGACAAAAGGCGTAGGGTATCAGCCCCAGCATTTT.

The chain recombines TRBV18 with TRBJ1-5; D remains unclear. Germline CDR1 is KGHSH and CDR2 is LQKENI. The V and J ends lost 2 bases and 5 bases respectively, with 7 bases between them. The CDR3 is made up of 13 amino acids. In nucleotides, the CDR3 is TGTGCCAGCTCACCATTAGTGGATCAGCCCCAGCATTTT. It translates to CASSPLVDQPQHF.